A selection of T cell receptor beta chains follows, all from one sample in a study of response to subunit inactivated influenza vaccine. TCRdb ran MiXCR on the RT-PCR reads and lists one entry per CDR3 protein. The table records 560,000 or so distinct CDR3 sequences, 6% to 9% of them present only once. The sample here was PBMCs from blood, taken roughly 24 months after vaccination. The receptor source for this set is a man between 50 and 69 years old who received an inactivated influenza vaccine. Both conserved end residues are trimmed from each CDR3. Not all rows give a size; the values are once, few, many and, for expanded clones, a class.

j_gene: TRBJ1-1; abundance: many; v_gene: TRBV29-1; CDR3aa: SVRTGGRGTEAF
j_gene: TRBJ2-5; abundance: -; v_gene: TRBV7-9; CDR3aa: ASSPLRDSQETQY
j_gene: TRBJ2-5; abundance: -; v_gene: TRBV5-5; CDR3aa: ASSLLRYRQETQY
j_gene: TRBJ2-5; abundance: -; v_gene: TRBV24-1; CDR3aa: ATRASGEWETQY
j_gene: TRBJ2-2; abundance: -; v_gene: TRBV12-3/TRBV12-4; CDR3aa: ASNRGGELF
j_gene: TRBJ1-1; abundance: -; v_gene: TRBV28; CDR3aa: ASSLLDRLNTEAF
j_gene: TRBJ1-1; abundance: few; v_gene: TRBV10-3; CDR3aa: ATLTPQGTEAF
j_gene: TRBJ2-1; abundance: few; v_gene: TRBV10-3; CDR3aa: AITQGQRYNEQF
j_gene: TRBJ1-5; abundance: few; v_gene: TRBV12-3/TRBV12-4; CDR3aa: ASRGPGQGLQPQH
j_gene: TRBJ2-1; abundance: -; v_gene: TRBV5-6; CDR3aa: ASSMAGLAGGLYNEQF
j_gene: TRBJ2-2; abundance: many; v_gene: TRBV27; CDR3aa: ASSLESHGELF
j_gene: TRBJ2-2; abundance: -; v_gene: TRBV12-3/TRBV12-4; CDR3aa: ASSLGNRGSTTGELF
j_gene: TRBJ1-1; abundance: many; v_gene: TRBV4-1; CDR3aa: ASSQGGGRNTEAF
j_gene: TRBJ1-2; abundance: -; v_gene: TRBV10-3; CDR3aa: AIREGTGTSGGYT
j_gene: TRBJ2-5; abundance: -; v_gene: TRBV7-6; CDR3aa: ASSLAWGEAGTQY
j_gene: TRBJ2-7; abundance: -; v_gene: TRBV10-3; CDR3aa: AISGDSSVHEQY
j_gene: TRBJ2-1; abundance: many; v_gene: TRBV9; CDR3aa: ASSIGGQGSNNEQF
j_gene: TRBJ2-7; abundance: -; v_gene: TRBV5-1; CDR3aa: ASSLKASVEQY
j_gene: TRBJ2-3; abundance: few; v_gene: TRBV20-1; CDR3aa: SATGNPRGTQY